These 9 T cell receptor beta chains were sequenced from one sample in a study of cytomegalovirus exposure and HLA in healthy donors. Both 60 Vbeta primers and 13 Jbeta primers went into the PCR. Clones were sequenced by immunoSEQ multiplex PCR, and TCRdb holds only the in-frame ones, with some missing. The repertoire holds approximately 240,000 clones, with over 70% as singletons. Source material: PBMCs. The receptors were sampled from an older woman in good health and CMV-seropositive.

This clone has just one count. V and J are TRBV2 and TRBJ2-7; possibly TRBD1 for D (5 bases). The CDR3 runs to 14 residues. The germline CDR1 and CDR2 sequences are SNHLY and FYNNEI. Deletions cut 4 bases from V and 5 bases from J, with 15 bases between. This CDR3 reads CASSARWEGDEQYF. The DNA of the CDR3 is TGTGCCAGCAGTGCCCGCTGGGAAGGGGACGAGCAGTACTTC. Complete variable domain (other parts from reference TRBV2 and TRBJ2-7): EPEVTQTPSHQVTQMGQEVILRCVPISNHLYFYWYRQILGQKVEFLVSFYNNEISEKSEIFDDQFSVERPDGSNFTLKIRSTKLEDSAMYFCASSARWEGDEQYFGPGTRLTVT.

The chain has TRBV18 and TRBJ1-3; TRBD1 might be the D (6 bases). Trimming removed 3 bases at V and 0 bases at J, with 12 bases between. Germline V gene lookup returns CDR1 KGHSH and CDR2 LQKENI. CDR3 length: 16 amino acids. CDR3 sequence reads: CASSPSYRDSGNTIYF. Written as DNA, the CDR3 is TGTGCCAGCTCACCGTCTTACAGGGACTCTGGAAACACCATATATTTT. The variable domain in full, with the rest retrieved from reference TRBV18 and TRBJ1-3, is NAGVMQNPRHLVRRRGQEARLRCSPMKGHSHVYWYRQLPEEGLKFMVYLQKENIIDESGMPKERFSAEFPKEGPSILRIQQVVRGDSAAYFCASSPSYRDSGNTIYFGEGSWLTVV.

The chain links TRBV2 to TRBJ1-4; 10 nucleotides line up with TRBD1. Unmatched junction bases numbered 4, after V lost 6 bases and J lost 0 bases. The germline CDR1 and CDR2 sequences are SNHLY and FYNNEI. The CDR3 consists of 16 residues. CDR3 nucleotides: TGTGCCAGCAGATCCGGGACAGGGGCAACTAATGAAAAACTGTTTTTT. This translates into CASRSGTGATNEKLFF.

The chain couples TRBV7-9 to TRBJ1-1; D unresolved. Trimming stripped 4 bases from V and 0 bases from J, with 12 bases between. Germline CDR1 reads SEHNR; CDR2 reads FQNEAQ (reference sequence). The length of the CDR3 is 15 residues. In DNA, the CDR3 is TGTGCCAGCAGCTCCCGTGGTCAGGTGAACACTGAAGCTTTCTTT. Its protein is CASSSRGQVNTEAFF.

A few counts support this clone. V and J are TRBV5-1 and TRBJ2-6; TRBD2 aligns across 12 bases. The CDR3 sequence is 17 residues long. Unmatched junction bases numbered 5, after V lost 4 bases and J lost 3 bases. Germline CDR1 and CDR2: SGHRS and YFSETQ. CDR3 DNA sequence: TGCGCCAGCAGCCCTAGCGGGGGGGCCGGTGGGGCCAACGTCCTGACTTTC. Translating it yields CASSPSGGAGGANVLTF.

V and J are TRBV6-1 and TRBJ1-1; 9 nucleotides match TRBD1. In germline, CDR1 is MNHNS, CDR2 SASEGT. This CDR3 has 14 amino acids. Trimming took 6 bases from V and 1 from J; bases not matched to a gene: 3. CDR3 loop: CASREGQGNTEAFF. The CDR3, as DNA: TGTGCCAGCAGGGAGGGACAGGGGAACACTGAAGCTTTCTTT.

The chain uses TRBV9 and TRBJ2-5, with D perhaps TRBD2 (6 bases). V dropped 6 bases and J dropped 4 bases, with 16 bases sitting between them. Germline V lookup: CDR1 SGDLS, CDR2 YYNGEE. The CDR3 consists of 14 residues. Here the CDR3 reads CASTPGISGETQYF. CDR3 sequence (DNA): TGTGCCAGCACCCCGGGTATTAGCGGAGAGACCCAGTACTTC. Filled out from reference TRBV9 and TRBJ2-5, the complete variable domain reads DSGVTQTPKHLITATGQRVTLRCSPRSGDLSVYWYQQSLDQGLQFLIQYYNGEERAKGNILERFSAQQFPDLHSELNLSSLELGDSALYFCASTPGISGETQYFGPGTRLLVL.

The sample holds a few counts of this clone. The rearrangement links TRBV19 to TRBJ2-5; weak D call: TRBD2 (5 bases). The germline V and J ends were trimmed by 5 bases and 1 base, with 8 bases remaining between them. Germline V gene lookup returns CDR1 LNHDA and CDR2 SQIVND (reference sequence). CDR3 length equals 13 residues. CDR3 coding DNA: TGTGCCAGTAGTTTCGGACTCCAAGAGACCCAGTACTTC. Translated: CASSFGLQETQYF.

This clone was found a few times. For the CDR3, the DNA is TGCGCCAGCAGCCGGGCCCCGACTAGCGAAGAGACCCAGTACTTC. The encoded protein is CASSRAPTSEETQYF. The rearrangement joins TRBV4-3 to TRBJ2-5, with TRBD2 identical over 8 bases. This CDR3 has 15 residues. The ends lost 4 bases at V and 3 bases at J; junction bases unmatched: 7. Germline V gene lookup returns CDR1 LGHNA and CDR2 YSLEER.